The T cell receptor (beta chain) under discussion was sequenced for a study of shared clonotypes between healthy human individuals. Study context: Researchers drew samples from a couple of women and a few men aged 18 to 49.

Assay used: immunoSEQ multiplex PCR; TCRdb lists only in-frame clones, some missing. The data show some 1.1 million clones, 70% to 80% seen once. In this sample, this clone turned up many times. Its antigen is still unknown. Findings and caveats of the study: The donor pool, a small one, limited the genetic and exposure-history diversity represented.

The clonotype comes from a man aged 18 to 30 in good health. Some clones in this sample may be carry-over from other donors' samples. The sample was memory CD4+ T cells from PBMCs. The subset denotes: CD45RA-negative fraction.

CDR3 residues: CASSLLGNTVDEQYF. The CDR3 DNA reads TGTGCCAGCAGTTTATTGGGGAACACAGTCGACGAGCAGTACTTC. J is TRBJ2-7 and V is TRBV27; no clear D. Germline V lookup: CDR1 MNHEY, CDR2 SMNVEV (reference sequence). V dropped 1 base and J dropped 5 bases, with 15 bases sitting between them. The CDR3 spans 15 residues.